The next 5 T cell receptor beta chains were all read from a single sample in a study of Tregs in tolerant kidney transplant recipients. The data were produced by immunoSEQ multiplex PCR, yet TCRdb's version contains in-frame clones alone and is incomplete. This sample yields approximately 17,000 clones, of which approximately 61% are seen a single time; roughly 3% belongs to the top ten. No antigens are known for them. The sample taken for sequencing was Tregs from blood cultured with allogeneic cells. Every receptor here comes from a human donor in good health.

This clone was seen more than once but under ten times. V gene TRBV6-5 combines with J gene TRBJ1-2, with TRBD1 identical over 7 bases. The junction had 7 bases not matched to a gene; V was cut back by 5 bases and J by 4 bases. Germline CDR1 reads MNHEY; CDR2 reads SVGAGI. This CDR3 has 14 residues. The CDR3 region has the DNA TGTGCCAGCAGTCGCCTCCGGACAGGCTATGGCTACACCTTC. This sequence encodes CASSRLRTGYGYTF.

This sequence joins TRBV7-9 and TRBJ2-1, with D possibly matching TRBD2 (6 bases). Germline CDR1 SEHNR, CDR2 FQNEAQ (reference sequence). The CDR3 has 14 amino acids. The germline V and J ends were trimmed by 3 bases and 4 bases, with 10 bases remaining between them. The CDR3 region is CASSFSGHYNEQFF. Here the CDR3 DNA reads TGTGCCAGCAGCTTCAGCGGGCATTACAATGAGCAGTTCTTC.

The rearrangement joins TRBV18 to TRBJ1-3; D is perhaps TRBD1 (6 bases). V was clipped by 4 bases and J by 1 base, with 14 bases between them. Germline lookup yields CDR1 KGHSH and CDR2 LQKENI. This CDR3 is built from 16 residues. CDR3 DNA: TGTGCCAGCTCACAGCCCGGGACAACTTCTGGAAACACCATATATTTT. This sequence encodes CASSQPGTTSGNTIYF. Full variable domain (outside the CDR3, taken from reference TRBV18 and TRBJ1-3): NAGVMQNPRHLVRRRGQEARLRCSPMKGHSHVYWYRQLPEEGLKFMVYLQKENIIDESGMPKERFSAEFPKEGPSILRIQQVVRGDSAAYFCASSQPGTTSGNTIYFGEGSWLTVV.

The chain joins TRBV7-9 to TRBJ2-7; no firm D call. V shed 1 base and J shed 3 bases, with 4 bases lying between them. This CDR3 comprises 12 residues. Germline assignment: CDR1 SEHNR and CDR2 FQNEAQ (reference sequence). CDR3 in DNA: TGTGCCAGCAGCTTAGTTAACTACGAGCAGTACTTC. It is translated as CASSLVNYEQYF. The full variable domain, with the rest looked up from reference TRBV7-9 and TRBJ2-7, is DTGVSQNPRHKITKRGQNVTFRCDPISEHNRLYWYRQTLGQGPEFLTYFQNEAQLEKSRLLSDRFSAERPKGSFSTLEIQRTEQGDSAMYLCASSLVNYEQYFGPGTRLTVT.

The rearrangement uses TRBV9 and TRBJ2-3; TRBD2 might be the D (5 bases). Germline loops: CDR1 SGDLS, CDR2 YYNGEE. The CDR3 is 16 amino acids. V was clipped by 0 bases and J by 1 base, with 12 bases between them. As DNA, the CDR3 is TGTGCCAGCAGCGTAGAGCCCGGACTCGGCACAGATACGCAGTATTTT. It yields the protein CASSVEPGLGTDTQYF.